This T cell receptor beta chain was recovered during a study of cytomegalovirus exposure and HLA in healthy donors. General study results and limits: Despite most TCR sequences being rare, some public TCRs occurred in many donors. Association of a missense DCLRE1C variant with TCR beta V- and J-gene trimming was reported in a later analysis. Per a prior analysis, the majority of TCR beta V segments were productive roughly 90% or roughly 30% of the time.

Donors consisted of healthy bone marrow donors. This clone was picked up one time. The antigen is not known. Primers included in the PCR were 60 Vbeta and 13 Jbeta primers. Sequencing was performed with immunoSEQ multiplex PCR; in TCRdb, only in-frame clones are kept and a portion is missing. The sample yields more than 95,000 clones, roughly 77% seen once. This receptor was obtained from a woman younger than 35 in good health and CMV-seropositive. Sequences were obtained from PBMCs.

The CDR3 DNA follows: TGTGCCAGCAGCTCAAGGGGGAGCACCGGGGAGCTGTTTTTT. This codes for CASSSRGSTGELFF. J is TRBJ2-2 and V is TRBV7-2, with D possibly being TRBD1 (6 bases). Germline values: CDR1 SGHTA, CDR2 FQGNSA. Between the trimmed V and J ends, which lost 4 bases and 4 bases, there was a span of 10 bases. The CDR3 is made up of 14 amino acids.